Included here is one T cell receptor (beta chain) sequence, with context. Its antigen is currently not known. No much larger clone is present one base from it, and per-base qualities are unavailable. TCRbeta CDR3 regions were amplified from genomic DNA by means of the immunoSEQ Assay, a bias-controlled multiplex PCR. The authors' analysis ran thus. Within the assay, amplification of reference gene primers was used to estimate how many nucleated cells each sample contained. Sequence reads were collapsed and filtered to measure the absolute abundance of every unique TCRbeta CDR3 rearrangement. For each sample, productive Simpson clonality was calculated as the square root of Simpson's diversity index across productive rearrangements. Sourced from immuneACCESS, this table was stored by TCRdb with only in-frame sequences that have V and J called. A share of the clones is absent; for the studies checked, an unresolved V gene accounts for under half, and the remainder has no known explanation. The DNA gave D and trimming, while V, J and clone size come from that table. The sample table contains around 150,000 clones; only one count was recorded for approximately 84% of them. Together, the top ten hold over 20% of the sample.

Each collaborating institution followed its own protocols to collect whole blood in K2EDTA tubes. For TCRbeta analysis, collaborators shipped samples as frozen whole blood, isolated PBMCs, or DNA extracted from either of those sample types. The data stem from a study of blood T cell repertoires in COVID-19 (dated by TCRdb to the early 2020s). Context from the whole study: Samples covering the acute and convalescent phases of COVID-19 were provided by collaborators in the United States, Italy and Spain. The samples were drawn from two sources: the first 160 participants of the ongoing ImmuneRACE study, and over 950 subjects contributed by 6 global collaborators. The material from the prospective study consisted of cDNA or gDNA derived from T cells, B-cell-depleted T cells, or PBMCs. The repertoires were made available in a free public database intended to serve as a resource for research on the immune response to SARS-CoV-2. A de-identified subject ID, COVID-19 status, age in years and sex were almost always included in the sample metadata. Deeply sampled blood TCRbeta repertoires from subjects exposed to, actively infected with, or recovered from COVID-19 were included in the dataset. Where available, HLA class I and class II types were taken from metadata supplied by the sample provider and were not determined by assay-based typing. The paper's findings and limits, for the study overall: The quantity of clinical and demographic metadata differed by source and by participant and was supplied without curation.

The CDR3 covers 13 residues, taking in both the cysteine and the phenylalanine. The kept DNA is CDR3 alone, 39 bases in frame from the first base. Trimming takes 3 bases from V and 7 bases from J, and the germline ends sit 13 bases apart. The germline V gene (reference sequence) sets CDR1 to GTSNPN and CDR2 to SVGIG. The chain joins TRBV30 to TRBJ1-5; TRBD1 might be the D gene, on 6 matching bases. The source of this sequence is an elderly woman with acute or convalescent COVID-19. Sequenced: peripheral blood. Here is the DNA: TGTGCCTGGAGCTGGACAGAAGGACAGCCCCAGCATTTT. It specifies CAWSWTEGQPQHF.